A single sample is the source of the 9 T cell receptor beta chains below, sequenced in a study of shared clonotypes between healthy human individuals. The table came from immunoSEQ multiplex PCR; TCRdb's copy has only in-frame clones and leaves some out. The sample comprises 2 million to 2.5 million clones, more than 90% of which are singletons, and more than 0.1% rests with the top ten. The specimen sequenced was naive CD4+ T cells sorted from blood. The subset is: CD45RA+ positively selected. These receptor sequences come from a man aged 18-30 years in good health.

The chain has TRBV7-9 and TRBJ2-6; D remains unclear. The germline CDR1 and CDR2 sequences are SEHNR and FQNEAQ (reference sequence). The length of the CDR3 is 14 residues. Deletions cut 3 bases from V and 2 bases from J, with 5 bases between. The CDR3 sequence: CASSFYTGANVLTF. The CDR3, as DNA: TGTGCCAGCAGCTTTTATACTGGGGCCAACGTCCTGACTTTC. Full variable domain (remainder filled in from reference TRBV7-9 and TRBJ2-6): DTGVSQNPRHKITKRGQNVTFRCDPISEHNRLYWYRQTLGQGPEFLTYFQNEAQLEKSRLLSDRFSAERPKGSFSTLEIQRTEQGDSAMYLCASSFYTGANVLTFGAGSRLTVL.

The chain joins TRBV7-9 to TRBJ1-3, with D maybe TRBD1 (5 bases). The CDR3 is made up of 16 amino acids. The germline V gene has CDR1 SEHNR and CDR2 FQNEAQ (reference sequence). V was clipped by 0 bases and J by 0 bases, with 9 bases between them. The CDR3 DNA reads TGTGCCAGCAGCTTAGCAGGGGCCGTCTCTGGAAACACCATATATTTT. Translated: CASSLAGAVSGNTIYF. The full variable domain, in which reference TRBV7-9 and TRBJ1-3 provide the parts outside the CDR3, is DTGVSQNPRHKITKRGQNVTFRCDPISEHNRLYWYRQTLGQGPEFLTYFQNEAQLEKSRLLSDRFSAERPKGSFSTLEIQRTEQGDSAMYLCASSLAGAVSGNTIYFGEGSWLTVV.

The chain has TRBV2 and TRBJ1-2; D possibly corresponds to TRBD1 (5 bases). Germline V CDR1 and CDR2: SNHLY, FYNNEI. Trimming removed 11 bases at V and 8 bases at J, with 18 bases between. The CDR3 is 12 residues long. The CDR3 nucleotides read TGTGCCTCACGGAACCAAAGGGACGGCTACACCTTC. The encoded protein is CASRNQRDGYTF.

To note about this clone: Other DNA sequences in this specimen translate into the identical CDR3. This rearrangement joins TRBV9 to TRBJ2-3; D tentatively reads TRBD1 or TRBD2 (5 bases each). The CDR3 covers 15 residues. The V gene lost 0 bases and the J gene lost 1 base, with 9 bases spanning the gap. From germline, CDR1 is SGDLS and CDR2 YYNGEE. Here the CDR3 DNA reads TGTGCCAGCAGCGTAGGGGGGTATCGCACAGATACGCAGTATTTT. Translation: CASSVGGYRTDTQYF.

The V call is TRBV30, the J call TRBJ1-2; 12 bases are a match to TRBD1. CDR1 and CDR2 from the germline V gene are GTSNPN and SVGIG (reference sequence). CDR3 length: 12 residues. J gave up 8 bases and V 5 bases, and 3 bases lay outside the gene matches. The CDR3 reads CAWEGQGAGYTF. The CDR3 nucleotides read TGTGCCTGGGAGGGACAGGGGGCGGGCTACACCTTC.

This clone was recorded once. The chain links TRBV7-9 to TRBJ2-7, with TRBD2 identical over 14 bases. The CDR3 spans 18 residues. CDR1 and CDR2 from the germline V gene are SEHNR and FQNEAQ (reference sequence). V shed 2 bases and J 7 bases; nucleotides not matched to a gene: 13. Here the CDR3 DNA reads TGTGCCAGCAGCTTAAGGGAACCGGGACTAGCGGGAGTTTGGGAGCAGTACTTC. Its protein is CASSLREPGLAGVWEQYF.

The J gene is TRBJ2-7, the V gene TRBV7-3; tentatively, D is TRBD1 (6 bases). Germline CDR1 reads SGHTA; CDR2 reads FQGTGA. This CDR3 contains 14 residues. Trimming cost V 5 bases and J 5 bases, with 16 bases left between them. CDR3 loop: CASSEQGSRNEQYF. Written as DNA, the CDR3 is TGTGCCAGCAGCGAACAGGGTTCGCGGAACGAGCAGTACTTC.

The rearrangement links TRBV15 to TRBJ1-2, with D unresolved. Trimming stripped 0 bases from V and 4 bases from J, with 6 bases between. CDR1 LNHNV and CDR2 YYDKDF come from the germline V gene (reference sequence). The CDR3 is 13 residues long. CDR3 protein: CATSRDNLYGYTF. CDR3 nucleotides: TGTGCCACCAGCAGAGATAACCTCTATGGCTACACCTTC.

V is TRBV6-1 and J is TRBJ2-7, with 10 bases matching TRBD1. Germline assignment: CDR1 MNHNS and CDR2 SASEGT. J was trimmed by 2 bases and V by 5 bases; bases with no gene match: 6. This CDR3 spans 15 amino acids. Here the CDR3 reads CASSRTGTGAYEQYF. In DNA form, the CDR3 reads TGTGCCAGCAGTCGAACCGGGACAGGGGCCTACGAGCAGTACTTC.